The source of this T cell receptor beta chain is a study of blood T cells in healthy people across ages. Overall study findings and caveats: Greater diversity and more naive CD4+ cells were seen in long-lived donors than in aged donors. The study regarded diversity estimates from one million T cells as underestimates.

A sample-barcoded 5' primer and a J-beta primer mix were used in a second PCR of roughly 7 to 11 cycles. TCRdb re-derived calls from the 5' RACE reads in MiXCR, one entry per CDR3 protein. The sample shows roughly 2 million distinct CDR3 sequences, roughly 50% of them seen only once. This CDR3 has 14 amino acids. With regard to this clonotype: The antigen is undetermined.

The clonotype originates from a woman aged 40-49 years in good health. This chain uses TRBV12-3 or TRBV12-4 with TRBJ2-1; TRBD2 matches 7 bases. The J call may be wrong; the DNA end is better matched by TRBJ2-7. Sample: blood. CDR3 DNA sequence: TGTGCCAGCAACCGCGGGGGAACCTACAATGAGCAGTACTTC. Translation gives CASNRGGTYNEQYF.